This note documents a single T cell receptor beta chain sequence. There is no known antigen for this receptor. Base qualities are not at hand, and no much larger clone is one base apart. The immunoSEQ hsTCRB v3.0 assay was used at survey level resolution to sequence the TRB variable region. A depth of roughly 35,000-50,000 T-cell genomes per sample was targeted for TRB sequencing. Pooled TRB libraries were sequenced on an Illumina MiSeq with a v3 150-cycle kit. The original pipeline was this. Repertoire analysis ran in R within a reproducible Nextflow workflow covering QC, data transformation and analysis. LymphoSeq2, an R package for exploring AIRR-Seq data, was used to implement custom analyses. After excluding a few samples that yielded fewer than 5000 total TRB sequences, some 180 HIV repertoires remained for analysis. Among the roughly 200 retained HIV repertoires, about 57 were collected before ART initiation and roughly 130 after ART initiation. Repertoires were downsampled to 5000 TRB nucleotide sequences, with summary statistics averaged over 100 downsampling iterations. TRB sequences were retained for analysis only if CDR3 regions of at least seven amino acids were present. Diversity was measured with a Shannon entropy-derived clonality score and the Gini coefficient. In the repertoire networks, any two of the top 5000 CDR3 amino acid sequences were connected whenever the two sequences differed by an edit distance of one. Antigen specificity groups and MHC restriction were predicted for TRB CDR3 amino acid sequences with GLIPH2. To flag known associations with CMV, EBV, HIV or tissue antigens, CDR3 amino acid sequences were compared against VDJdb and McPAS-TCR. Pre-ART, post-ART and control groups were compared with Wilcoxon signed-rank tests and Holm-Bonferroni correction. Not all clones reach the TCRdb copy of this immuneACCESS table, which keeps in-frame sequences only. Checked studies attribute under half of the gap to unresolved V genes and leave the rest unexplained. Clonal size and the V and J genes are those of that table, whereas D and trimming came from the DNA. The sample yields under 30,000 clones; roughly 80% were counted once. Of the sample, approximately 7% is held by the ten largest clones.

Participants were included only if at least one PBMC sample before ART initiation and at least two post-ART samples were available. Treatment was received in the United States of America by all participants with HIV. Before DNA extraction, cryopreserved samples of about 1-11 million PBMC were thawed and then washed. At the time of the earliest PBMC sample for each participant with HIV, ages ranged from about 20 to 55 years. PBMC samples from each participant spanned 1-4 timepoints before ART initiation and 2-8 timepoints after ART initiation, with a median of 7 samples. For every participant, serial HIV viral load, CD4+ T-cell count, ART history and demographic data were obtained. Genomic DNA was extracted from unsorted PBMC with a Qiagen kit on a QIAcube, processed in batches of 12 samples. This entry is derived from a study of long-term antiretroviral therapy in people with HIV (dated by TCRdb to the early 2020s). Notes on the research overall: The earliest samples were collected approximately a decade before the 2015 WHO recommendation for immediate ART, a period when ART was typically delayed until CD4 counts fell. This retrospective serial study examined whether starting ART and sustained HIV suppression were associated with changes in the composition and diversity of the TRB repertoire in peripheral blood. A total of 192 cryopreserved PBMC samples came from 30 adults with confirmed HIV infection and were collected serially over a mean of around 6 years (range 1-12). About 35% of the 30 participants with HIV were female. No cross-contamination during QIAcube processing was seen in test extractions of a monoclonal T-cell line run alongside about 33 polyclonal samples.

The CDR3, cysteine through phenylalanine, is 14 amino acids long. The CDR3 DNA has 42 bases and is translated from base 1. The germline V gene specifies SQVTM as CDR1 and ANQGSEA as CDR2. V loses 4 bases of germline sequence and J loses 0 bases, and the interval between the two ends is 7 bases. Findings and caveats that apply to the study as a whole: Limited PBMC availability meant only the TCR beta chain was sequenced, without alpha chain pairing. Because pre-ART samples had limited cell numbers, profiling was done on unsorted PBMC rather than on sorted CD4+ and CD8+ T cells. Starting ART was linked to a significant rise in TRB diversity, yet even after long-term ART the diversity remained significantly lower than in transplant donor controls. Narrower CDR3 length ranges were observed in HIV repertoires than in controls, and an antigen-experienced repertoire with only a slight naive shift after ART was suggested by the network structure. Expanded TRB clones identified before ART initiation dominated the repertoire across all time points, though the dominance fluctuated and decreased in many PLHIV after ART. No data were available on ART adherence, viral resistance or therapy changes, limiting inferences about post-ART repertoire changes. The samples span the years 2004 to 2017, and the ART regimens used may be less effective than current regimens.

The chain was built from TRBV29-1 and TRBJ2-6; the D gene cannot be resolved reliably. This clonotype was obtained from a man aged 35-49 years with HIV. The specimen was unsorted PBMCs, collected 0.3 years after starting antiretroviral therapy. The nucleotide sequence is TGCAGCGTTGCTCTTTTCTCTGGGGCCAACGTCCTGACTTTC. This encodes CSVALFSGANVLTF.